The next 9 T cell receptor beta chains were all read from a single sample in a study of blood T cell repertoires in COVID-19. TCRdb keeps only in-frame clones here, not all; method: immunoSEQ multiplex PCR. This sample has some 19,000 clones, with roughly 89% found just once. Specimen: peripheral blood. These receptors came from a man in his 60s with active COVID-19.

The gene calls are TRBV27 and TRBJ1-3; the D gene is possibly TRBD1 (6 bases). The CDR3 runs 14 residues. Germline V CDR1 and CDR2: MNHEY, SMNVEV (reference sequence). With 7 bases removed from V and 7 bases from J, the gap between germline ends came to 17 bases. The CDR3 DNA reads TGTGCCAGCACCAAACCAGGGGCCAGCAACACCATATATTTT. This codes for CASTKPGASNTIYF.

This clone was counted a single time. V and J are TRBV5-1 and TRBJ1-6; D is possibly TRBD1 (6 bases). The CDR3 contains 17 residues. Germline CDR1 reads SGHRS; CDR2 reads YFSETQ. Trimming removed 1 base from V and 10 bases from J, with 21 bases in between. The CDR3 coding sequence is TGCGCCAGCAGCTTGATCCCCCCGGGGGGCGCAGGGTCACCCCTCCACTTT. This encodes CASSLIPPGGAGSPLHF.

The chain couples TRBV5-5 to TRBJ1-2, with D perhaps matching TRBD1 (5 bases). The CDR3 has 15 residues. The ends were cut back, 2 bases at V and 3 bases at J, with 14 bases in the middle. Per the germline V gene, CDR1 is SGHKS and CDR2 is YYEKEE (reference sequence). The CDR3 protein is CASSLSGQGHYGYTF. DNA of the CDR3: TGTGCCAGCAGCTTAAGTGGGCAGGGTCACTATGGCTACACCTTC.

The CDR3: CASSLMGRGDEKLFF. The CDR3 DNA sequence: TGTGCCAGCAGCTTGATGGGGAGGGGGGATGAAAAACTGTTTTTT. The genes are TRBV11-2 and TRBJ1-4; possible D gene TRBD1, 6 bases. This CDR3 spans 15 amino acids. From germline, CDR1 is SGHAT and CDR2 FQNNGV. Trimming removed 3 bases from V and 6 bases from J, with 14 bases in between.

The chain couples TRBV6-5 to TRBJ1-3; the match to TRBD1 covers 8 bases. The CDR3 has 16 residues. Germline trimming cut 0 bases from V and 0 bases from J; bases unmatched to any gene: 1. Germline loops: CDR1 MNHEY, CDR2 SVGAGI. This CDR3 reads CASSYSQGGSGNTIYF. The DNA for the CDR3 is TGTGCCAGCAGTTACTCACAGGGGGGCTCTGGAAACACCATATATTTT.

The chain uses TRBV15 and TRBJ2-3; a weak D match, TRBD2 (7 bases). V was clipped by 5 bases and J by 2 bases, with 14 bases between them. CDR3 size: 15 residues. Germline V gene lookup returns CDR1 LNHNV and CDR2 YYDKDF (reference sequence). DNA of the CDR3: TGTGCCACCAGCCTGATCGGGGGGCCCACAGATACGCAGTATTTT. Amino acid sequence: CATSLIGGPTDTQYF.

The gene calls are TRBV28 and TRBJ2-1; 8 nucleotides match TRBD2. There are 13 residues in the CDR3. From germline, CDR1 is MDHEN and CDR2 SYDVKM. Trimming at V came to 5 bases and at J to 15 bases, leaving 12 bases not matched to a gene. The CDR3 spells CASSAHTSGGVFF. CDR3 bases: TGTGCCAGCAGTGCACATACTAGCGGAGGGGTGTTCTTC.

The chain links TRBV3-1 (or the pseudogene TRBV3-2) to TRBJ2-4; D might be TRBD1 (5 bases). CDR1 and CDR2 from the germline V gene are LGHDT and YNNKEL (reference sequence). The CDR3 length is 13 residues. The V and J ends lost 0 bases and 12 bases respectively, with 12 bases between them. CDR3 nucleotide sequence: TGTGCCAGCAGCCAAGACAGGGATCGTACTCAGTACTTC. Protein product: CASSQDRDRTQYF.

The chain joins TRBV2 to TRBJ2-1; 9 bases line up with TRBD1. CDR3 size: 14 residues. The germline CDR1 and CDR2 sequences are SNHLY and FYNNEI. The ends lost 6 bases at V and 5 bases at J; junction bases unmatched: 5. The CDR3 region has the DNA TGTGCCAGCAGGGACGGGACAGGGAACAATGAGCAGTTCTTC. Amino acid sequence: CASRDGTGNNEQFF.